The next 14 T cell receptor beta chains were all read from a single sample in a study of blood T cell repertoires in COVID-19. The data were produced by immunoSEQ multiplex PCR, yet TCRdb's version contains in-frame clones alone and is incomplete. The sample lists 150,000 to 200,000 clones, 80% to 85% occurring once. The sample comprised peripheral blood. Receptor source: a human donor with acute or convalescent COVID-19. The donor label of this sample is uncertain.

The chain employs TRBV7-2 and TRBJ1-5; TRBD1 is a possible D gene (5 bases). Germline-derived CDR1 and CDR2 are SGHTA and FQGNSA. This CDR3 is 15 amino acids long. Trimming pared 4 bases from V and 1 base from J, leaving 11 bases between. In nucleotides, the CDR3 is TGTGCCAGCAGCTCCAGGGCTGGGAGCAATCAGCCCCAGCATTTT. It translates to CASSSRAGSNQPQHF.

This clone was seen more than once but under ten times. This chain connects TRBV7-3 to TRBJ2-3, with a weak D call TRBD2 (7 bases). The CDR3 sequence is 14 residues long. Trimming took 5 bases from V and 5 from J, leaving 14 bases between them. Germline V CDR1 and CDR2: SGHTA, FQGTGA. The CDR3 spells CASSPRGALDTQYF. The CDR3, as DNA: TGTGCCAGCAGCCCACGGGGGGCGTTAGATACGCAGTATTTT.

The gene calls are TRBV6-4 and TRBJ2-2, with a possible D match to TRBD1 (6 bases). Trimming left V 10 bases short and J 4 bases short, with 13 bases between. CDR1 is MRHNA and CDR2 is SNTAGT in the germline V gene. This CDR3 is 13 amino acids long. This CDR3 is CATSDRPTGELFF. The CDR3 region has the DNA TGTGCCACCTCGGACAGACCCACCGGGGAGCTGTTTTTT.

This chain uses TRBV28 with TRBJ1-3, with unresolved D. This CDR3 comprises 15 residues. Trimming shortened V by 2 bases and J by 3 bases, and 11 bases separated the two germline ends. Germline CDR1 is MDHEN and CDR2 is SYDVKM. For the CDR3, the DNA is TGTGCCAGCAGTTTACTGGGAGTGGGTGGAAACACCATATATTTT. Protein sequence: CASSLLGVGGNTIYF. The variable domain in full, completed from reference TRBV28 and TRBJ1-3, reads DVKVTQSSRYLVKRTGEKVFLECVQDMDHENMFWYRQDPGLGLRLIYFSYDVKMKEKGDIPEGYSVSREKKERFSLILESASTNQTSMYLCASSLLGVGGNTIYFGEGSWLTVV.

This chain joins TRBV2 and TRBJ2-5, with 12 bases matching TRBD2. This CDR3 is 19 amino acids long. J was trimmed by 5 bases and V by 6 bases; bases with no gene match: 19. Germline V gives CDR1 SNHLY, CDR2 FYNNEI. In nucleotides, the CDR3 is TGTGCCAGCAGGATGGCCGGGACTAGCGGGCCCGTTTCCAGGGAGACCCAGTACTTC. Its translation: CASRMAGTSGPVSRETQYF.

The chain links TRBV3-1 (or the pseudogene TRBV3-2) to TRBJ1-3; tentative D call: TRBD1 (6 bases). This CDR3 is 16 amino acids long. Trimming removed 4 bases at V and 3 bases at J, with 16 bases between. Germline CDR1 is LGHDT and CDR2 is YNNKEL (reference sequence). The CDR3 is CASSLEPQGLGNTIYF. Here the CDR3 DNA reads TGTGCCAGCAGCCTTGAGCCACAGGGTCTTGGAAACACCATATATTTT.

V gene TRBV6-5 combines with J gene TRBJ1-2; TRBD1 is a possible D gene (6 bases). Trimming left V 6 bases short and J 3 bases short, with 17 bases between. CDR1 MNHEY and CDR2 SVGAGI come from the germline V gene. This CDR3 has 15 residues. The CDR3 protein is CASRHSGQWDYGYTF. The CDR3 nucleotides read TGTGCCAGCAGACATTCCGGACAGTGGGACTATGGCTACACCTTC.

This clone was found a few times. This chain uses TRBV19 with TRBJ1-3, with no clear D. The CDR3 runs 16 residues. Trimming took 5 bases from V and 3 from J, leaving 17 bases between them. Germline CDR1 LNHDA, CDR2 SQIVND (reference sequence). The CDR3 nucleotides read TGTGCCAGTAGTGCCCGACTCCGAGAAGGTGGAAACACCATATATTTT. This gives the protein CASSARLREGGNTIYF. The complete variable domain, with remaining parts taken from reference TRBV19 and TRBJ1-3, reads DGGITQSPKYLFRKEGQNVTLSCEQNLNHDAMYWYRQDPGQGLRLIYYSQIVNDFQKGDIAEGYSVSREKKESFPLTVTSAQKNPTAFYLCASSARLREGGNTIYFGEGSWLTVV.

This chain links TRBV3-1 (or the pseudogene TRBV3-2) with TRBJ1-5; possibly TRBD1 for D (5 bases). V was pared by 4 bases and J by 2 bases, with 9 bases between. Germline CDR1 and CDR2: LGHDT and YNNKEL (reference sequence). This CDR3 comprises 14 residues. CDR3 loop: CASSPPGGNQPQHF. CDR3 DNA sequence: TGTGCCAGCAGCCCCCCGGGGGGCAATCAGCCCCAGCATTTT.

This clone occurred a few times. The chain links TRBV14 to TRBJ1-2; TRBD1 matches 9 bases. There are 15 residues in the CDR3. Germline lookup yields CDR1 SGHDN and CDR2 FVKESK. Unmatched junction bases numbered 9, after V lost 4 bases and J lost 6 bases. The CDR3 sequence is CASSRRNTGGDGYTF. In DNA form, the CDR3 reads TGTGCCAGCAGCCGTAGGAACACAGGGGGCGATGGCTACACCTTC.

This clone was detected a few times. The chain carries TRBV28 and TRBJ1-5, with 8 bases lining up with TRBD1. Germline V gene lookup returns CDR1 MDHEN and CDR2 SYDVKM. The CDR3 runs to 14 residues. V trimming: 4 bases; J trimming: 9 bases; junction bases outside the gene matches: 8. CDR3: CASSSPDRAGPQHF. CDR3 DNA: TGTGCCAGCAGTTCCCCGGACAGGGCGGGGCCCCAGCATTTT.

The rearrangement joins TRBV2 to TRBJ2-7; possibly TRBD2 for D (6 bases). Trimming stripped 11 bases from V and 0 bases from J, with 14 bases between. The germline CDR1 and CDR2 sequences are SNHLY and FYNNEI. This CDR3 has 13 amino acids. CDR3 nucleotide sequence: TGTGCCTGCTCAGCGGGTCGCTCCTACGAGCAGTACTTC. It specifies CACSAGRSYEQYF.

This clone appeared once. The chain links TRBV18 to TRBJ2-1; D gene unclear. V gave up 3 bases and J gave up 2 bases, with 11 bases separating them. CDR1 and CDR2 from the germline V gene are KGHSH and LQKENI. This CDR3 is built from 15 residues. CDR3 loop: CASSPDLETYNEQFF. For the CDR3, the DNA is TGTGCCAGCTCACCGGATCTGGAGACCTACAATGAGCAGTTCTTC.

This clone has just a few counts. In DNA, the CDR3 is TGTGCCAGCAGTTCTTGGCTGCGGGAGTCACCCCTCCACTTT. Translating it yields CASSSWLRESPLHF. The chain recombines TRBV6-6 with TRBJ1-6, with D uncertain. The CDR3 is made up of 14 amino acids. In germline, CDR1 is MNHNY, CDR2 SVGAGI (reference sequence). Trimming removed 4 bases at V and 10 bases at J, with 14 bases between.